The present entry profiles one TCR beta chain with its context. In the original analysis: Amplification from reference gene primers served as the basis for estimated nucleated cell counts. Using immunoSEQ multiplex PCR, the repertoire was profiled, and TCRdb retains in-frame clones only, with some absent. The V and J calls and the clone size are those of that table, but D and trimming were determined from the DNA. The sample lists fewer than 300,000 clones; about 73% were seen once. This sample is part of a study of blood T cell repertoires in COVID-19. On the study more broadly: Sites across the United States, Italy and Spain contributed samples from acute and convalescent COVID-19. In each case, the material was cDNA or gDNA derived from T cells, B-cell-depleted T cells, or PBMCs.

The germline CDR1 and CDR2 sequences are MNHEY and SVGAGI. This CDR3 has 15 residues. The V and J ends lost 6 bases and 1 base, in that order; junction bases with no gene match: 4. Sample: peripheral blood. The sequence was collected from a woman aged 80 or over with acute or convalescent COVID-19. This chain uses TRBV6-5 with TRBJ1-3; 9 bases map to TRBD1. Written as DNA, the CDR3 is TGTGCCAGCAGCGACAGGGGGATTTCTGGAAACACCATATATTTT. Protein: CASSDRGISGNTIYF.